Below, one T cell receptor beta chain is given with its context. The target antigen is unknown. CDR1 is LNHNV and CDR2 is YYDKDF in the germline V gene (reference sequence). V dropped 5 bases and J dropped 0; count of bases not matched to a gene: 5. This CDR3 is 15 amino acids long. Sequencing libraries made from TCR beta cDNA carried unique molecular identifiers. Each CDR3 protein gets one entry after TCRdb re-called the PCR reads with MiXCR. The data contain about 810,000 distinct CDR3 sequences, 53% of them singletons. This sample was included in a study of post-analysis software for immune sequencing data. As for the study in general: The cohort encompassed relapsing-remitting, secondary progressive and progressive-relapsing multiple sclerosis disease courses.

The study, taken as a whole, reports: Analysis by F measure revealed that same-batch samples clustered strongly together. Elevated frequency relative to controls characterized roughly five TRBV segments in patients, TRBV5-6, TRBV5-1 and TRBV20-1 among them. Multiple sclerosis was associated with a significant reduction in normalized Chao1 diversity relative to controls.

J is TRBJ2-5 and V is TRBV15, with 8 bases identical to TRBD2. Sequenced sample: blood. The clonotype comes from a girl between 5 and 17 years old with multiple sclerosis. The CDR3 coding sequence is TGTGCCACCAGCCCGCGGGGGGTGTACCAAGAGACCCAGTACTTC. The encoded protein is CATSPRGVYQETQYF. The variable domain in full, with the rest retrieved from reference TRBV15 and TRBJ2-5, is DAMVIQNPRYQVTQFGKPVTLSCSQTLNHNVMYWYQQKSSQAPKLLFHYYDKDFNNEADTPDNFQSRRPNTSFCFLDIRSPGLGDTAMYLCATSPRGVYQETQYFGPGTRLLVL.